This T cell receptor (beta chain) was found in a study of blood T cell repertoires in COVID-19 (dated by TCRdb to 2020 to 2021). With regard to the full study: Collaborator samples came from the United States, Italy and Spain and covered acute and convalescent phases of COVID-19. A de-identified subject ID, COVID-19 status, age in years and sex were almost always included in the sample metadata. Subjects who had been exposed to COVID-19, were actively infected with it, or had recovered from it provided the deeply sampled blood TCRbeta repertoires that made up the dataset. HLA class I and class II types, where available, came from metadata supplied by the sample provider rather than from assay-based typing. The samples were drawn from two sources: the first 160 participants of the ongoing ImmuneRACE study, and 950 to 1,500 subjects contributed by 6 global collaborators. The repertoires were made available in a free public database intended to serve as a resource for research on the immune response to SARS-CoV-2. The material from the prospective study consisted of cDNA or gDNA derived from T cells, B-cell-depleted T cells, or PBMCs.

At one collaborating source in Seattle, patients were enrolled during active infection and were followed longitudinally through the course of disease. The collaborating institutions used their own protocols to collect whole blood in K2EDTA tubes. Collaborator samples were shipped for TCRbeta analysis as frozen whole blood, isolated PBMCs, or DNA extracted from either sample type. The CDR3 runs 11 amino acids, cysteine and phenylalanine included. The sequence is cut down to CDR3 DNA, 33 bases in frame from base 1. The germline V gene (reference sequence) provides CDR1 MNHEY and CDR2 SMNVEV. Trimming removed 6 bases from V and 5 bases from J, leaving 8 bases between the germline ends. Beyond this particular receptor, the publication reports: The amount of clinical and demographic metadata varied by source and participant and was provided uncurated.

As concerns this clone: What antigen it recognizes has not been identified. Base quality data are lacking; no much larger clone is found one base away.

TCRbeta CDR3 regions were amplified from genomic DNA using the immunoSEQ Assay, a bias-controlled multiplex PCR. In the source study's methods: Nucleated cell counts per sample were estimated from amplification of reference gene primers within the assay. To quantify the absolute abundance of each unique TCRbeta CDR3 rearrangement, sequence reads were collapsed and filtered. For each sample, productive Simpson clonality was calculated as the square root of Simpson's diversity index over productive rearrangements. TCRdb re-hosts the immuneACCESS table, in-frame sequences only. Its copies lack some clones; in the studies checked, an unresolved V gene accounts for under half of them, and the cause for the rest is not known. The DNA was the basis for D and trimming; V, J and clone size are from that table. Within this sample are about 76,000 clones, with around 85% of them counted one time only. The top ten hold 9.6% of the sample.

This TCR was sampled from a man aged 50 to 59 with COVID-19, enrolled during active disease. The sequence links TRBV27 to TRBJ2-7; no D segment can be confidently identified. Material: peripheral blood. The CDR3 has the sequence CASSTGDEQYF. In nucleotides, the sequence is TGTGCCAGCAGCACCGGTGACGAGCAGTACTTC.